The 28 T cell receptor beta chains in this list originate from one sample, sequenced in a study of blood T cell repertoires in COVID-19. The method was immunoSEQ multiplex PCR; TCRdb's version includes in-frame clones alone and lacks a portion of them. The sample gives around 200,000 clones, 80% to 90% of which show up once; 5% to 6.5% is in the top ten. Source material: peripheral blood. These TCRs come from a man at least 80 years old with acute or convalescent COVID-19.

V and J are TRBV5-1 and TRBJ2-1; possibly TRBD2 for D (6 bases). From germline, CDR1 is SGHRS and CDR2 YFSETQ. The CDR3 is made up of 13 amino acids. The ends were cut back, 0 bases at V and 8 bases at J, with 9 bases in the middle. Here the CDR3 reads CASSLVPGDEQFF. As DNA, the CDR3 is TGCGCCAGCAGCTTGGTTCCGGGGGATGAGCAGTTCTTC.

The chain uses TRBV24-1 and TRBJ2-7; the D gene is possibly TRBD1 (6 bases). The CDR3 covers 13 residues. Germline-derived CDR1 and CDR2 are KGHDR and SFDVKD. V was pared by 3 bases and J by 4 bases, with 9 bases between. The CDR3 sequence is CATSDHRAYEQYV. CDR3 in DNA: TGTGCCACCAGTGATCACAGGGCTTACGAGCAGTACGTC.

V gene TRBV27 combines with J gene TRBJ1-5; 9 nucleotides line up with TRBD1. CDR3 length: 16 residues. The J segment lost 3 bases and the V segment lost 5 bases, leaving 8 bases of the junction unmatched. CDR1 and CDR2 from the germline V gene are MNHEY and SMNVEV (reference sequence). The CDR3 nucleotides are TGTGCCAGCAGTAGAACCGGGACAGGGATCAATCAGCCCCAGCATTTT. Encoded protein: CASSRTGTGINQPQHF.

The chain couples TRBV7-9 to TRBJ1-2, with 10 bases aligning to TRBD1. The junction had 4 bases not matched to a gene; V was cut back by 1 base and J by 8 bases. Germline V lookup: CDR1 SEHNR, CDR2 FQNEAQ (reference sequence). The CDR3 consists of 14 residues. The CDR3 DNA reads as TGTGCCAGCAGCTTAGGACAGGGGGCGCGGGGCTACACCTTC. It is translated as CASSLGQGARGYTF.

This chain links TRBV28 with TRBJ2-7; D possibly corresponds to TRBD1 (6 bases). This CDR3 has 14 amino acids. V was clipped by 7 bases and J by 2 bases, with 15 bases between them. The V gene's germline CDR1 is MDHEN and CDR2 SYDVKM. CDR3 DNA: TGTGCCAGCACCCTCTTCGGACAGACCTACGAGCAGTACTTC. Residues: CASTLFGQTYEQYF. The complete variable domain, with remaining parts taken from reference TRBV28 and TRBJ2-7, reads DVKVTQSSRYLVKRTGEKVFLECVQDMDHENMFWYRQDPGLGLRLIYFSYDVKMKEKGDIPEGYSVSREKKERFSLILESASTNQTSMYLCASTLFGQTYEQYFGPGTRLTVT.

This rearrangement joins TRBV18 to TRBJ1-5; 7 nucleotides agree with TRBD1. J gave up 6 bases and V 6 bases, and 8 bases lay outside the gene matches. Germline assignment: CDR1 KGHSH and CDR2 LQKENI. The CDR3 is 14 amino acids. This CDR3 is CASSAGQRPQPQHF. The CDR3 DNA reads TGTGCCAGCTCGGCGGGACAGAGGCCTCAGCCCCAGCATTTT.

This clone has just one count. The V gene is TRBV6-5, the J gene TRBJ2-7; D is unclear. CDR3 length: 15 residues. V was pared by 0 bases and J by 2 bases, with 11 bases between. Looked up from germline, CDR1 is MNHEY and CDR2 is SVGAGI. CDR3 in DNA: TGTGCCAGCAGTTACTCGTCGGAGCTGGCCTACGAGCAGTACTTC. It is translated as CASSYSSELAYEQYF.

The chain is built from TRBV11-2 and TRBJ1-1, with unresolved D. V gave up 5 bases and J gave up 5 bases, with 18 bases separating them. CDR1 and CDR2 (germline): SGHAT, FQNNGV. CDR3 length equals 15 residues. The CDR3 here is CASSRLGHGVTEAFF. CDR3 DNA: TGTGCCAGCAGCCGACTTGGGCACGGGGTGACTGAAGCTTTCTTT. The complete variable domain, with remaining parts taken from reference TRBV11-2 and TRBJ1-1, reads EAGVAQSPRYKIIEKRQSVAFWCNPISGHATLYWYQQILGQGPKLLIQFQNNGVVDDSQLPKDRFSAERLKGVDSTLKIQPAKLEDSAVYLCASSRLGHGVTEAFFGQGTRLTVV.

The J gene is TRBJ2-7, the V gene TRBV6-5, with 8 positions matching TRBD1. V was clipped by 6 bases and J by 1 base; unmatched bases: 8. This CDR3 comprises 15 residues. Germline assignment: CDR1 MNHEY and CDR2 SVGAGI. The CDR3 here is CASSNGGQGSYEQYF. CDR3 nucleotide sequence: TGTGCCAGCAGCAATGGTGGACAGGGATCCTACGAGCAGTACTTC.

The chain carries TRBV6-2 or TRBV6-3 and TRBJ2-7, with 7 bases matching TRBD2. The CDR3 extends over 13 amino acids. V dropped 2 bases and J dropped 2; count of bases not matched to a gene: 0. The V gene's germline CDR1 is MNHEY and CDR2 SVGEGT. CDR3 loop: CASSYLAAYEQYF. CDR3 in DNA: TGTGCCAGCAGTTACCTAGCGGCCTACGAGCAGTACTTC.

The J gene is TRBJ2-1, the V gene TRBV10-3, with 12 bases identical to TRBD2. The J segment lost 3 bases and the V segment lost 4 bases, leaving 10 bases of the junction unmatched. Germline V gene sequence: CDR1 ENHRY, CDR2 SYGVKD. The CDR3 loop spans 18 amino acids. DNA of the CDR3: TGTGCCATCAGTGGGGACACAGCTAGCGGGAGGGGCTACAATGAGCAGTTCTTC. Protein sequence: CAISGDTASGRGYNEQFF.

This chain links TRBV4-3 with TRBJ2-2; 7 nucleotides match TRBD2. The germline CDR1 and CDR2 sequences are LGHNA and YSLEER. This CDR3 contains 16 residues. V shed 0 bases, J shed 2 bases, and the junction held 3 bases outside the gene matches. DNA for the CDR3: TGCGCCAGCAGCCAAGAAGCGGGGCGAAACACCGGGGAGCTGTTTTTT. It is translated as CASSQEAGRNTGELFF.

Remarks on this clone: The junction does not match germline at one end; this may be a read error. The CDR3 bases are TGTGCCAGTAGAATAGCGGGGGGCACAGATACGCAGTATTTT. This codes for CASRIAGGTDTQYF. This chain uses TRBV19 with TRBJ2-3; TRBD2 agrees at 9 bases. This CDR3 has 14 residues. Per germline, CDR1 LNHDA and CDR2 SQIVND (reference sequence).

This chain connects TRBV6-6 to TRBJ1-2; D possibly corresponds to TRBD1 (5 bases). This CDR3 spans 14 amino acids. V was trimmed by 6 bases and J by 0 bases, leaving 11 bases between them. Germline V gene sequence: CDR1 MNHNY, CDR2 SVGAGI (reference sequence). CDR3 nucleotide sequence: TGTGCCAGCAGCCCCGTGGGGCCTAACTATGGCTACACCTTC. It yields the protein CASSPVGPNYGYTF.

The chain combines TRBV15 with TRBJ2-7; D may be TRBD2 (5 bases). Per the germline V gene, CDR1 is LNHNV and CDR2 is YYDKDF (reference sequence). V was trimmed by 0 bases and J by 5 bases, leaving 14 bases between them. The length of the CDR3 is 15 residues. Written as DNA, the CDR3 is TGTGCCACCAGCAGAGATTTGGTGCGGGCTAACGAGCAGTACTTC. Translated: CATSRDLVRANEQYF.

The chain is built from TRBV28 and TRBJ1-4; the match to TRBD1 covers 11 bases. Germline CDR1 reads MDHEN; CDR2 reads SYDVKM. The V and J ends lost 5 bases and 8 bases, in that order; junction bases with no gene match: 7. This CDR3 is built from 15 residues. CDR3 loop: CASSNGQGAEEKLFF. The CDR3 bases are TGTGCCAGCAGTAACGGACAGGGGGCAGAAGAAAAACTGTTTTTT.

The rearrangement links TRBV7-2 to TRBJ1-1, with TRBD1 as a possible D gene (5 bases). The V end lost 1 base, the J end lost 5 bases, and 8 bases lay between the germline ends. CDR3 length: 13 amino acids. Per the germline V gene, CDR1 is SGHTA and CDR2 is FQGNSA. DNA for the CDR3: TGTGCCAGCAGCTTAGGCAGGGAAACTGAAGCTTTCTTT. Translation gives CASSLGRETEAFF.

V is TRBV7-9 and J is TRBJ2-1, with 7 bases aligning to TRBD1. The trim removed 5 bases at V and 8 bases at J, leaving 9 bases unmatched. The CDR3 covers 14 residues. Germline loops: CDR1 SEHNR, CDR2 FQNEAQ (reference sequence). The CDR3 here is CASSPRDRAHEQFF. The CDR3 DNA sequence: TGTGCCAGCAGCCCTCGTGACAGGGCCCATGAGCAGTTCTTC.

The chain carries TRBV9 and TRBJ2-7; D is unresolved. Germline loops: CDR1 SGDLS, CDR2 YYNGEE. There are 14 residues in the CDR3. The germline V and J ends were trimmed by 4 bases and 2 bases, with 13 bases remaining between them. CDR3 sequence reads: CASSPHDFTYEQYF. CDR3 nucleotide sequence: TGTGCCAGCAGCCCCCATGACTTTACCTACGAGCAGTACTTC.

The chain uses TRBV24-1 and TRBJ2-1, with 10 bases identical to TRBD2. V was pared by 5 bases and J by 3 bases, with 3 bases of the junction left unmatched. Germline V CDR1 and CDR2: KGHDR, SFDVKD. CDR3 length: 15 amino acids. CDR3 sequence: CATSGSSGGYNEQFF. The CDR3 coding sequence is TGTGCCACCAGTGGTTCTAGCGGGGGCTACAATGAGCAGTTCTTC.

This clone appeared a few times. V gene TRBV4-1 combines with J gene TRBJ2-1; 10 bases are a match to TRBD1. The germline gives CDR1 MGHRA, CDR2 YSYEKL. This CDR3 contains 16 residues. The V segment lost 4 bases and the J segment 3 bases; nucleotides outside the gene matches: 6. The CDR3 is CASSLKGTGVYNEQFF. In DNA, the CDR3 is TGCGCCAGCAGCCTCAAAGGGACAGGGGTCTACAATGAGCAGTTCTTC.

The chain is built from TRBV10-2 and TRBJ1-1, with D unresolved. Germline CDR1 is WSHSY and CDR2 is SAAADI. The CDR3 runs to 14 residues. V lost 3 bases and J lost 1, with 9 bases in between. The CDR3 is CASSEIRGNTEAFF. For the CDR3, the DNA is TGCGCCAGCAGTGAAATCCGAGGGAACACTGAAGCTTTCTTT.

The CDR3 DNA follows: TGTGCCAGCAGCCCCGGGGGGAGGGCTGAAGCTTTCTTT. This gives the protein CASSPGGRAEAFF. The chain employs TRBV11-1 and TRBJ1-1, with a possible D match to TRBD1 (5 bases). Trimming removed 5 bases at V and 6 bases at J, with 13 bases between. The CDR3 has 13 residues. Per the germline V gene, CDR1 is SGHAT and CDR2 is FQDESV (reference sequence).

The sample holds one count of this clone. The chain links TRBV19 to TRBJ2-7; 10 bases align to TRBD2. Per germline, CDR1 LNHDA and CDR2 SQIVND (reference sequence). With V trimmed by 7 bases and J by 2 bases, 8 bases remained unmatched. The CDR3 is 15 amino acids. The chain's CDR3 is CASKDIAGGAYEQYF. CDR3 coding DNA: TGTGCCAGTAAAGATATAGCGGGAGGCGCCTACGAGCAGTACTTC.

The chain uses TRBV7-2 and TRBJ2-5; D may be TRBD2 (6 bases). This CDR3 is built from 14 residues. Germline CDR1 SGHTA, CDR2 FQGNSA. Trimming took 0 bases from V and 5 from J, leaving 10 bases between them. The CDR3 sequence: CASSLAEGWETQYF. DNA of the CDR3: TGTGCCAGCAGCTTAGCGGAGGGTTGGGAGACCCAGTACTTC.

In DNA form, the CDR3 reads TGTGCCAGCAGCCAAGGTGTAGGGAGCTACAATGAGCAGTTCTTC. Protein product: CASSQGVGSYNEQFF. The rearrangement uses TRBV14 and TRBJ2-1; maybe TRBD2 (5 bases). Germline values: CDR1 SGHDN, CDR2 FVKESK. Trimming shortened V by 1 base and J by 3 bases, and 10 bases separated the two germline ends. The CDR3 runs 15 residues.

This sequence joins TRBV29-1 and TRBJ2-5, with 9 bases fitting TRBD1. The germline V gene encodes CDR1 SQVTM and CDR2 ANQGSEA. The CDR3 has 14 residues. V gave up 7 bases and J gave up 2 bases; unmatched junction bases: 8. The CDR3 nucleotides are TGCAGCGCCAAAGCCGGGACAGGGCAAGAGACCCAGTACTTC. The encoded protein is CSAKAGTGQETQYF.

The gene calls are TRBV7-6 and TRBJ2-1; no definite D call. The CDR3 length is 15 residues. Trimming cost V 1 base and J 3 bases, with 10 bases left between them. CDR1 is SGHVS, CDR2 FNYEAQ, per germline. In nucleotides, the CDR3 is TGTGCCAGCAGCTTAGGGAGCTCTAGCTACAATGAGCAGTTCTTC. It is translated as CASSLGSSSYNEQFF. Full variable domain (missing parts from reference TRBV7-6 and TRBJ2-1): GAGVSQSPRYKVTKRGQDVALRCDPISGHVSLYWYRQALGQGPEFLTYFNYEAQQDKSGLPNDRFSAERPEGSISTLTIQRTEQRDSAMYRCASSLGSSSYNEQFFGPGTRLTVL.